The source of this T cell receptor (beta chain) is a study of T-cell memory formation after mild COVID-19. At the level of the study: Clusters were largely donor specific. Findings of the study overall: Chiefly within CM and EM were the contracting CD4+ clones; CD8+ ones were within EMRA. Some responding clones appeared in pre-infection memory, suggesting cross-reactive memory joined.

V lost 2 bases, J lost 5 bases, and 17 bases stayed unmatched. CDR3 size: 19 residues. Germline V CDR1 and CDR2: MNHEY, SVGEGT. This clonotype was seen a handful of times. Its specificity is not known. cDNA libraries for TCR alpha and TCR beta, carrying sample barcodes and UMIs, came from 5'RACE with constant-segment primers. In TCRdb, the 5' RACE reads were re-called with MiXCR into one record per CDR3 protein. The data hold around 340,000 distinct CDR3 sequences, with 20% to 25% observed a single time. The TCR sequence derives from an adult woman who had mild COVID-19 (a few samples of this study predate the infection). Cell type and time point are not known. V usage is TRBV6-2 or TRBV6-3 and J usage is TRBJ2-5, with TRBD2 identical over 10 bases. Specimen: PBMCs or a T cell subset sorted from them (not recorded which). The CDR3 spells CASSYPRAGGRFRSETQYF. In DNA, the CDR3 is TGTGCCAGCAGTTACCCCCGAGCGGGGGGGAGGTTTCGCAGCGAGACCCAGTACTTC.